A selection of T cell receptor beta chains follows, all from one sample in a study of radiotherapy plus CTLA-4 blockade in lung cancer. Data came from immunoSEQ multiplex PCR; TCRdb stores just in-frame clones and leaves some out. The sample consists of 43,000 or so clones, approximately 70% of them appearing once. The specimen comprised peripheral blood, sampled from a patient treated with radiotherapy plus ipilimumab. These receptors were collected from a human donor with non-small cell lung cancer who had a complete response to radiotherapy plus ipilimumab. The CDR3 runs from the conserved cysteine through the conserved F or W. The D gene is left open where the match is weak. Clone size is not always given. Where it is, it says once, few, many or a class for expanded clones.

cdr3_length: 13; d_call: .; v_call: TRBV4-3; clone_size: .; j_call: TRBJ2-3; cdr3_nt: TGCGCCAGCAGCCAGGAGGGGGCAAATACGCAGTATTTT; cdr3_aa: CASSQEGANTQYF
cdr3_length: 18; d_call: TRBD1; v_call: TRBV5-1; clone_size: few; j_call: TRBJ1-3; cdr3_nt: TGCGCCAGCAGCTTGGCCGGGACAGGGGGCCTAAGCGGAAACACCATATATTTT; cdr3_aa: CASSLAGTGGLSGNTIYF
cdr3_length: 15; d_call: .; v_call: TRBV11-2; clone_size: few; j_call: TRBJ1-6; cdr3_nt: TGTGCCAGCAGCCTCCGAGGAGCCTGGAATTCACCCCTCCACTTT; cdr3_aa: CASSLRGAWNSPLHF
cdr3_length: 16; d_call: .; v_call: TRBV18; clone_size: .; j_call: TRBJ1-5; cdr3_nt: TGTGCCAGCTCACCAACAGGGACACGAGTCAATCAGCCCCAGCATTTT; cdr3_aa: CASSPTGTRVNQPQHF
cdr3_length: 13; d_call: .; v_call: TRBV10-1; clone_size: few; j_call: TRBJ2-1; cdr3_nt: TGCGCCAGCAGTGAGTCTCGACTCAATGAGCAGTTCTTC; cdr3_aa: CASSESRLNEQFF
cdr3_length: 15; d_call: TRBD2; v_call: TRBV7-2; clone_size: .; j_call: TRBJ2-7; cdr3_nt: TGTGCCAGCAGCTTAAGCGGGGGAACCTCCTATGAGCAGTACTTC; cdr3_aa: CASSLSGGTSYEQYF
cdr3_length: 15; d_call: TRBD1; v_call: TRBV28; clone_size: .; j_call: TRBJ2-2; cdr3_nt: TGTGCCAGCAATCCCGCCGGACAGGGTTCCGGGGAGCTGTTTTTT; cdr3_aa: CASNPAGQGSGELFF
cdr3_length: 13; d_call: .; v_call: TRBV4-1; clone_size: .; j_call: TRBJ1-2; cdr3_nt: TGCGCCAGCAGCCAAGGTCCGGGGTTCGGCTACACCTTC; cdr3_aa: CASSQGPGFGYTF
cdr3_length: 14; d_call: TRBD1; v_call: TRBV11-2; clone_size: few; j_call: TRBJ1-5; cdr3_nt: TGTGCCAGCAGCCCCGACAGGGGAGGACAGCCCCAGCATTTT; cdr3_aa: CASSPDRGGQPQHF
cdr3_length: 15; d_call: .; v_call: TRBV10-2; clone_size: .; j_call: TRBJ2-7; cdr3_nt: TGCGCCAGCCAAAGGGGCGGACAGAATCCCTACGAGCAGTACTTC; cdr3_aa: CASQRGGQNPYEQYF
cdr3_length: 14; d_call: TRBD1; v_call: TRBV25-1; clone_size: once; j_call: TRBJ1-1; cdr3_nt: TGTGCCAGCAGTTTGACAGGGGCAGGGACTGAAGCTTTCTTT; cdr3_aa: CASSLTGAGTEAFF
cdr3_length: 14; d_call: TRBD1; v_call: TRBV6-6; clone_size: .; j_call: TRBJ2-7; cdr3_nt: TGTGCCAGCACCCGCGAACAGGGGCCCTACGAGCAGTACTTC; cdr3_aa: CASTREQGPYEQYF
cdr3_length: 15; d_call: .; v_call: TRBV19; clone_size: few; j_call: TRBJ2-3; cdr3_nt: TGTGCCAGTAGTATTGGACAGACTAGCACAGATACGCAGTATTTT; cdr3_aa: CASSIGQTSTDTQYF
cdr3_length: 19; d_call: TRBD1; v_call: TRBV7-9; clone_size: .; j_call: TRBJ2-2; cdr3_nt: TGTGCCAGCAGCTTAAGGGGACAGGGGTCGTTTTTTAACACCGGGGAGCTGTTTTTT; cdr3_aa: CASSLRGQGSFFNTGELFF
cdr3_length: 14; d_call: TRBD1; v_call: TRBV18; clone_size: .; j_call: TRBJ1-4; cdr3_nt: TGTGCCAGCTCCCGACAGGGTCTGGGCGAAAAACTGTTTTTT; cdr3_aa: CASSRQGLGEKLFF
cdr3_length: 13; d_call: .; v_call: TRBV12-5; clone_size: .; j_call: TRBJ1-1; cdr3_nt: TGTGCTAGTGGTTTGGGTCAGGGCTATGAAGCTTTCTTT; cdr3_aa: CASGLGQGYEAFF
cdr3_length: 12; d_call: .; v_call: TRBV29-1; clone_size: .; j_call: TRBJ2-5; cdr3_nt: TGCAGCACCAGGACTACTCAAGAGACCCAGTACTTC; cdr3_aa: CSTRTTQETQYF
cdr3_length: 14; d_call: TRBD1; v_call: TRBV2; clone_size: .; j_call: TRBJ1-3; cdr3_nt: TGTGCCAGCGAGTGGACAGGCCCTGGAAACACCATATATTTT; cdr3_aa: CASEWTGPGNTIYF